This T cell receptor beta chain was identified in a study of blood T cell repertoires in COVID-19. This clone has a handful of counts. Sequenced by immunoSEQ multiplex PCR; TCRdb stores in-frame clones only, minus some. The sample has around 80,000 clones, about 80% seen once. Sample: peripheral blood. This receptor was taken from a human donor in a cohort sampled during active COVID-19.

This chain's CDR3 is CASSLTGGTYNEQFF. CDR3 in DNA: TGCGCCAGCAGCCTGACAGGGGGGACCTACAATGAGCAGTTCTTC. The rearrangement links TRBV5-1 to TRBJ2-1; 9 bases align to TRBD1. Per the germline V gene, CDR1 is SGHRS and CDR2 is YFSETQ. V gave up 4 bases and J gave up 2 bases; unmatched junction bases: 4. The CDR3 consists of 15 residues.